This TCR beta chain was found in a study of shared clonotypes between healthy human individuals. Study results and limitations: Sampling included only blood; tissue repertoires likely differ.

As defined, naive CD8 cells were CD45RO-negative and positively selected for CCR7, with terminally differentiated effector memory CD45RA+ cells excluded. As concerns this clone: Its antigen is currently unknown.

Generated by immunoSEQ multiplex PCR, the TCRdb table keeps only in-frame clones and is missing some. This repertoire shows under 600,000 clones, roughly 98% found once; its top ten account for roughly 0.29%. The CDR3 has 13 residues. Trimming took 5 bases from V and 2 from J, leaving 9 bases between them. Germline values: CDR1 PRHDT, CDR2 FYEKMQ (reference sequence). The clonotype comes from a man aged 25 to 45 in good health. V usage is TRBV13 and J usage is TRBJ1-1; D remains unclear. The specimen was naive CD8+ T cells sorted from blood. As DNA, the CDR3 is TGTGCCAGCAGCCTTGACCTCAACACTGAAGCTTTCTTT. Its protein product is CASSLDLNTEAFF.